This record covers a single TCR beta chain. The sample comes from a study of T-cell reconstitution after alpha-beta-depleted transplantation in children. The CDR3 totals 13 residues. Germline V gene data show CDR1 as MNHEY and CDR2 as SMNVEV (reference sequence). The V end lost 6 bases, the J end lost 3 bases, and 11 bases lay between the germline ends. Researchers prepared the TCRbeta library using unique molecular identifiers, the study reports. TCRdb recomputed calls from the PCR reads with MiXCR, one row per CDR3 protein. The table lists roughly 200,000 distinct CDR3 sequences, just over 14% of them singletons.

This sequence originates from a human donor who donated a stem cell graft to a child with acute lymphoblastic leukemia. The sample in question was PBMCs from the stem cell graft donor, obtained from the stem cell graft. This sequence joins TRBV27 and TRBJ1-1; D gene uncertain. In DNA, the CDR3 is TGTGCCAGCAGGAGAGGACGGTACACTGAAGCTTTCTTT. Its protein is CASRRGRYTEAFF.